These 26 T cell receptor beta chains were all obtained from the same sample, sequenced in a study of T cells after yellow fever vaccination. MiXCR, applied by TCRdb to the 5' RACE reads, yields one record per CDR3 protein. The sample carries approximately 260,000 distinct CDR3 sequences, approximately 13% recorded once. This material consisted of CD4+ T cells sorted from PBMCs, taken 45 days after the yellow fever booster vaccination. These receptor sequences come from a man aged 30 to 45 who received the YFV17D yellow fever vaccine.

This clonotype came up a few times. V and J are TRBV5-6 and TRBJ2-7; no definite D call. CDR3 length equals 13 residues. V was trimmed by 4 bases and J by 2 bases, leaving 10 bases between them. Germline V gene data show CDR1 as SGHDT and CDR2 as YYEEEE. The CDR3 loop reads CASSLPDTYEQYF. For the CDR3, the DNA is TGTGCCAGCAGCCTGCCCGACACCTACGAGCAGTACTTC.

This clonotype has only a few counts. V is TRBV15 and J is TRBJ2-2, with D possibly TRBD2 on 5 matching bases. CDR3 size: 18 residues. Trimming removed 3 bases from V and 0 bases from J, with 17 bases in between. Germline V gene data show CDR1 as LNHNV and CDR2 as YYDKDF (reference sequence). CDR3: CATSRQGLARANTGELFF. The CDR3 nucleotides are TGTGCCACCAGCAGGCAAGGACTCGCCCGCGCGAACACCGGGGAGCTGTTTTTT.

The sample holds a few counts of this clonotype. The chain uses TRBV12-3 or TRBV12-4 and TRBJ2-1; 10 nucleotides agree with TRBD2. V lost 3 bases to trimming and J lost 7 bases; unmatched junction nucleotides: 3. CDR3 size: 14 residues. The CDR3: CASSFLAGDNEQFF. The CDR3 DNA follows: TGTGCCAGCAGTTTTCTAGCGGGGGATAATGAGCAGTTCTTC.

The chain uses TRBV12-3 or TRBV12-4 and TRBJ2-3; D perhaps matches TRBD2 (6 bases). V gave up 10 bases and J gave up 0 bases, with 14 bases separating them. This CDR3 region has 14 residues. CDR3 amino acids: CAISPSGSTDTQYF. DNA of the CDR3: TGTGCCATCAGCCCGAGCGGGAGCACAGATACGCAGTATTTT.

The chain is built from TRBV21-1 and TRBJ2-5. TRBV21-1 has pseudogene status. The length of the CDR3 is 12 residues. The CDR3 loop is CASSKDTKTQYF. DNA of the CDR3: TGTGCCAGCAGCAAGGATACGAAGACCCAGTACTTC.

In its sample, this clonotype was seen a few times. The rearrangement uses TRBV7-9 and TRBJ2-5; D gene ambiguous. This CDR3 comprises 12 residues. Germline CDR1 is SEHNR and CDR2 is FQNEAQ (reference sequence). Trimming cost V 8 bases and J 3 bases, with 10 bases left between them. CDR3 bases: TGTGCCAGCGCTGCGTGGAAAGAGACCCAGTACTTC. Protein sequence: CASAAWKETQYF.

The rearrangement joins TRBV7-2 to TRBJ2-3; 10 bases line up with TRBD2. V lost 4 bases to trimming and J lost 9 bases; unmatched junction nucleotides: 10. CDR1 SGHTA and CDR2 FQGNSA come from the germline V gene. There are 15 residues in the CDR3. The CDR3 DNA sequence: TGTGCCAGCAGCTCTACTAGCGGGGTGTCGGGGACGCAGTATTTT. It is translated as CASSSTSGVSGTQYF.

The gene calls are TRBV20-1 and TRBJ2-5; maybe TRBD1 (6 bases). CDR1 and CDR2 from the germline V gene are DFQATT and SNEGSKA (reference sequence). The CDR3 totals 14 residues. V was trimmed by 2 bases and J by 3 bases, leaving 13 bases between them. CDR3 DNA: TGCAGTGCTAGAACCGGATACAGGGAAGAGACCCAGTACTTC. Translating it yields CSARTGYREETQYF.

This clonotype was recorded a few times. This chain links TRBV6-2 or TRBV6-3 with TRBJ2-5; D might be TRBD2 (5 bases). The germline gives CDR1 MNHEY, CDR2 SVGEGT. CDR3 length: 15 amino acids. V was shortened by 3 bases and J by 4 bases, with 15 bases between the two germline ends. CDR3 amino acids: CASSYAGTTRETQYF. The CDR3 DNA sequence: TGTGCCAGCAGTTATGCGGGTACTACCAGAGAGACCCAGTACTTC.

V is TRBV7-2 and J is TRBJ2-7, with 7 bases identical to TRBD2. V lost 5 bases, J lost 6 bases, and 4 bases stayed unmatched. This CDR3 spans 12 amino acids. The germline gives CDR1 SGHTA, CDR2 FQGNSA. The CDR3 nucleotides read TGTGCCAGCAGCCGGACTAGTGGCGAGCAGTACTTC. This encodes CASSRTSGEQYF.

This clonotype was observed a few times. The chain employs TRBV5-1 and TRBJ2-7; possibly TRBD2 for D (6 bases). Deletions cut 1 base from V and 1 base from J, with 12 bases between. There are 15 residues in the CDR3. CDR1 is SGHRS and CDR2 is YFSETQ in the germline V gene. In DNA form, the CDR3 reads TGCGCCAGCAGCTTGAGTCCGGGAGTGTCCTACGAGCAGTACTTC. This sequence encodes CASSLSPGVSYEQYF. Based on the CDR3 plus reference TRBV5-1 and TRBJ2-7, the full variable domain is KAGVTQTPRYLIKTRGQQVTLSCSPISGHRSVSWYQQTPGQGLQFLFEYFSETQRNKGNFPGRFSGRQFSNSRSEMNVSTLELGDSALYLCASSLSPGVSYEQYFGPGTRLTVT.

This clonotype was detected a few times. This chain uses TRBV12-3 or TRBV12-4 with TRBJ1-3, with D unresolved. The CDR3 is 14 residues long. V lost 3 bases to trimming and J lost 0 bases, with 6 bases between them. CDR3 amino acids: CASSLGPSGNTIYF. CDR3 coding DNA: TGTGCCAGCAGTTTGGGCCCCTCTGGAAACACCATATATTTT.

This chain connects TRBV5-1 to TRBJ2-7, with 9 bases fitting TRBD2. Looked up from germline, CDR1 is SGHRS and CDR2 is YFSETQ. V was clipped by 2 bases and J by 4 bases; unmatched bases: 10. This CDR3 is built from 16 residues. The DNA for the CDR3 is TGCGCCAGCAGCTTTGGAGGCGGGAGGGCCGTTTACGAGCAGTACTTC. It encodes CASSFGGGRAVYEQYF. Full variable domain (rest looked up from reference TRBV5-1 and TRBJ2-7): KAGVTQTPRYLIKTRGQQVTLSCSPISGHRSVSWYQQTPGQGLQFLFEYFSETQRNKGNFPGRFSGRQFSNSRSEMNVSTLELGDSALYLCASSFGGGRAVYEQYFGPGTRLTVT.

The CDR3 sequence: CSARTPAKNIQYF. In DNA form, the CDR3 reads TGCAGTGCTAGAACCCCAGCCAAAAACATTCAGTACTTC. V is TRBV20-1 and J is TRBJ2-4, with D unclear. This CDR3 is 13 amino acids long. V lost 2 bases, J lost 0 bases, and 5 bases lay in between. From germline, CDR1 is DFQATT and CDR2 SNEGSKA (reference sequence).

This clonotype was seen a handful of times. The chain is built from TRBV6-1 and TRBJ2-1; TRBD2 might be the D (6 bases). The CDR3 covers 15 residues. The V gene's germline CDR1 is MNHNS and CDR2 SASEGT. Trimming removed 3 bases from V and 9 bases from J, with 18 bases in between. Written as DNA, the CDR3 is TGTGCCAGCAGTGACGCGTCTAGCGAAGTGCTTGAGCAGTTCTTC. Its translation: CASSDASSEVLEQFF.

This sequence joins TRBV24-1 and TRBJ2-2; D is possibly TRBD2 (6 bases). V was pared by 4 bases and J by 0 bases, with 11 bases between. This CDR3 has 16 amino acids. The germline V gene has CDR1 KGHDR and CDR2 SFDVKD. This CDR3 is CATSDGRRANTGELFF. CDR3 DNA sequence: TGTGCCACCAGTGACGGACGGAGGGCGAACACCGGGGAGCTGTTTTTT.

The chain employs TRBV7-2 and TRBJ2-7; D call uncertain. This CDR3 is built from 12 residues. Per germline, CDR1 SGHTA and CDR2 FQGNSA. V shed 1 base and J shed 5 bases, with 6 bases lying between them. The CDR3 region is CASSLDTHEQYF. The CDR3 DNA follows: TGTGCCAGCAGCTTAGACACGCACGAGCAGTACTTC.

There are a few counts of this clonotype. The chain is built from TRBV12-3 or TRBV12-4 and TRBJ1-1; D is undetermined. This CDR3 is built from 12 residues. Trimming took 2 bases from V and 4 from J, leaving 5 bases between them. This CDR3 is CASSLQATEAFF. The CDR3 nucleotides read TGTGCCAGCAGTTTACAGGCCACTGAAGCTTTCTTT.

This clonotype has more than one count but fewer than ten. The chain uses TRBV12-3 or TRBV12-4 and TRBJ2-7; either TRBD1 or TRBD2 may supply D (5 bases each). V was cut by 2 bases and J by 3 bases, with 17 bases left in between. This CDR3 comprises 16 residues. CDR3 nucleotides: TGTGCCAGCAGTTTACGGGACGCTGTAACTCGCTACGAGCAGTACTTC. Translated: CASSLRDAVTRYEQYF.

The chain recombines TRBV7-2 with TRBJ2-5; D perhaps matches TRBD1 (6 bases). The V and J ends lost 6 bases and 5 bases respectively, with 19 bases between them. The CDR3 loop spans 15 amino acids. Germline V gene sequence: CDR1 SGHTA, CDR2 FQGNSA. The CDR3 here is CASRDGTSGMETQYF. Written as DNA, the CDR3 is TGTGCCAGCAGAGATGGGACATCCGGGATGGAGACCCAGTACTTC.

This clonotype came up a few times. The CDR3 reads CASSRFRTSGRRTDTQYF. The CDR3, as DNA: TGTGCCAGCAGCAGATTCCGGACTAGCGGGAGGAGGACAGATACGCAGTATTTT. V usage is TRBV11-2 and J usage is TRBJ2-3; TRBD2 aligns across 14 bases. The CDR3 totals 18 residues. With 5 bases clipped from V and 3 bases from J, the junction kept 10 bases outside the gene matches. CDR1 SGHAT and CDR2 FQNNGV come from the germline V gene.

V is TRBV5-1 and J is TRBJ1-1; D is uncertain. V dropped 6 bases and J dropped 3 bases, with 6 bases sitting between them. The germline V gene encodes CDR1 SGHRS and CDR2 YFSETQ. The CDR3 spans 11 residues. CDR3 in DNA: TGCGCCAGCACCCGCGACACTGAAGCTTTCTTT. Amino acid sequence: CASTRDTEAFF.

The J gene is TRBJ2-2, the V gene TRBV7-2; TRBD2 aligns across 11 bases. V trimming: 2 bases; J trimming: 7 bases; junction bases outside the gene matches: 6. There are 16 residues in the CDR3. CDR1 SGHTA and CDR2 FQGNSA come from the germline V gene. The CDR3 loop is CASSLNSGGGYGELFF. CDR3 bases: TGTGCCAGCAGCTTAAATAGCGGGGGGGGATACGGGGAGCTGTTTTTT.

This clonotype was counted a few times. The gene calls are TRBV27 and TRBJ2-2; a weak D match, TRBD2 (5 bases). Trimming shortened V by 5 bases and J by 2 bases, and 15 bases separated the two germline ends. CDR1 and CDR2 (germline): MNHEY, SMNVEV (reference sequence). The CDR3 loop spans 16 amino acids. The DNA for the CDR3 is TGTGCCAGCAGTCCCAACCTCCGGGATAACACCGGGGAGCTGTTTTTT. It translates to CASSPNLRDNTGELFF.

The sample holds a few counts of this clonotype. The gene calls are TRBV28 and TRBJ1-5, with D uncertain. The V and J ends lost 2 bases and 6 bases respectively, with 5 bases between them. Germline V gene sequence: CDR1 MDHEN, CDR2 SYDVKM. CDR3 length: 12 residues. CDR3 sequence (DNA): TGTGCCAGCAGTTTACGTATTCAGCCCCAGCATTTT. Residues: CASSLRIQPQHF.

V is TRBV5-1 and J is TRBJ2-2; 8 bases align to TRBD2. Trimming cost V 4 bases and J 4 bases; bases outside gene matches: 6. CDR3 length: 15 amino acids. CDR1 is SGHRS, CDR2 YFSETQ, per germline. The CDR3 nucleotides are TGCGCCAGCAGCCGGGGGGGGGCCGGCACCGGGGAGCTGTTTTTT. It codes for CASSRGGAGTGELFF.